This TCR beta chain was observed in a study of PD-L1 blockade in urothelial cancer. Study-level information: At 6 weeks and at 3 weeks (second dose) after treatment start, blood was analyzed.

Locally advanced or metastatic urothelial carcinoma was diagnosed in the patients. There are 14 residues in the CDR3. Germline V gene lookup returns CDR1 MGHDK and CDR2 SYGVNS. V trimming: 5 bases; J trimming: 7 bases; junction bases outside the gene matches: 8. The protocol was immunoSEQ multiplex PCR, while the TCRdb copy is restricted to in-frame clones and leaves out a portion. The sample lists 100,000 or so clones; approximately 90% were seen once. The receptor comes from a woman aged 80 or older with urothelial cancer. Specimen: PBMCs, collected around atezolizumab (anti-PD-L1) treatment. The chain uses TRBV25-1 and TRBJ1-2; 9 nucleotides match TRBD1. The CDR3 DNA reads as TGTGCCAGCAGTAATACAGGGGGCGCCGGTGGCTACACCTTC. This gives the protein CASSNTGGAGGYTF.